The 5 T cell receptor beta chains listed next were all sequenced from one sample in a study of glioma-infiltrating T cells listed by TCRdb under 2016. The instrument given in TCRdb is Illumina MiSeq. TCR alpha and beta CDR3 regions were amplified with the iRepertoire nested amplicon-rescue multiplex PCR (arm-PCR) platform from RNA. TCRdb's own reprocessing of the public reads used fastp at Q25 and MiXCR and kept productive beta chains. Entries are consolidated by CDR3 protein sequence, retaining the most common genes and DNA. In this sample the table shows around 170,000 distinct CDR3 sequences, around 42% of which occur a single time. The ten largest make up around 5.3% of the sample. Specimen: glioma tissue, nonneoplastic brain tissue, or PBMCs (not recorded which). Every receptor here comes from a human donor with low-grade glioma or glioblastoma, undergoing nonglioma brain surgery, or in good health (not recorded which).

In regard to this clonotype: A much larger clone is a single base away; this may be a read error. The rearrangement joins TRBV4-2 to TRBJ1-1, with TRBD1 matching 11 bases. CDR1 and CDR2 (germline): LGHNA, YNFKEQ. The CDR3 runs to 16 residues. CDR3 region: CASRQRTGGPNTEALF. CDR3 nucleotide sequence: TGTGCCAGCAGGCAAAGGACAGGGGGCCCTAACACTGAAGCTTTATTT.

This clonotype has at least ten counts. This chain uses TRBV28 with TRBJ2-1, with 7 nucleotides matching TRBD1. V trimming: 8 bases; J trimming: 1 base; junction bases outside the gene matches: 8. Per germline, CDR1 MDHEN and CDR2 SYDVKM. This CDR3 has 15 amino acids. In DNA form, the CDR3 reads TGTGCCAGCCTTGACAGGGTATCATCCTACAATGAGCAGTTCTTC. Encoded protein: CASLDRVSSYNEQFF.

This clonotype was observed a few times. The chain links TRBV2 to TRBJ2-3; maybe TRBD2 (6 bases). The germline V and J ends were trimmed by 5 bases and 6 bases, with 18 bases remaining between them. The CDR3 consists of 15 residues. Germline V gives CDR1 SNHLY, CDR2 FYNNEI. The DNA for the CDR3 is TGTGCCAGCAGTATCGCTCCCCCGGGGGTGGATACGCAGTATTTT. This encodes CASSIAPPGVDTQYF.

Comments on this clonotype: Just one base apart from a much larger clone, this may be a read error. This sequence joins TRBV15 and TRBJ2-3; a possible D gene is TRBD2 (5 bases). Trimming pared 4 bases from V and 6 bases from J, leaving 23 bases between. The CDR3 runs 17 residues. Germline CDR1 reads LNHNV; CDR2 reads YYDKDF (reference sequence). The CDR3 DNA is TGTGCCACCAGCATGGGCGCGGGCTACACGAGTTCGGATACGCAGTATTTT. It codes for CATSMGAGYTSSDTQYF. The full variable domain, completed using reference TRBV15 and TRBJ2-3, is DAMVIQNPRYQVTQFGKPVTLSCSQTLNHNVMYWYQQKSSQAPKLLFHYYDKDFNNEADTPDNFQSRRPNTSFCFLDIRSPGLGDTAMYLCATSMGAGYTSSDTQYFGPGTRLTVL.

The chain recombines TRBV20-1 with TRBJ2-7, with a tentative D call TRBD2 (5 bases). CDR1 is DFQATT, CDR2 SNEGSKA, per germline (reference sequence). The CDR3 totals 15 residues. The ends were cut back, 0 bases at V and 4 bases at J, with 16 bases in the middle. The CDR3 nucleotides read TGCAGTGCTAGAGATCGGAGCGGTAGTGCATACGAGCAGTACTTC. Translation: CSARDRSGSAYEQYF.